The 32 T cell receptor beta chains presented below share a single source sample, sequenced in a study of regulatory T cells. Primers: 52 TRBV forward and 13 TRBJ reverse. Sequencing used immunoSEQ multiplex PCR; TCRdb keeps in-frame clones, though not all of them. The sample records around 29,000 clones, nearly 95% being singletons. These TCRs are of unknown antigen specificity. Study observations and caveats: In CD3G-deficient patients, conventional CD4+ T cells were enriched for hydrophobic CDR3 residues at positions 6 and 7.

Source material: conventional CD4+ T cells sorted from blood. The receptor source for this set is a child aged 2 to 15 with CD3G deficiency.

V usage is TRBV5-1 and J usage is TRBJ2-4, with a possible D match to TRBD1 (5 bases). This CDR3 is 13 amino acids long. Germline V lookup: CDR1 SGHRS, CDR2 YFSETQ. V lost 0 bases and J lost 6, with 7 bases in between. The DNA of the CDR3 is TGCGCCAGCAGCTTGGAAGGGGCAAACATTCAGTACTTC. Translation gives CASSLEGANIQYF. Looking up the rest from reference TRBV5-1 and TRBJ2-4 gives the full variable domain: KAGVTQTPRYLIKTRGQQVTLSCSPISGHRSVSWYQQTPGQGLQFLFEYFSETQRNKGNFPGRFSGRQFSNSRSEMNVSTLELGDSALYLCASSLEGANIQYFGAGTRLSVL.

The gene calls are TRBV21-1 and TRBJ2-7; the D call of TRBD1 is as the table states it, not checked on the DNA. TRBV21-1 is labeled a pseudogene. The CDR3 spans 18 residues. Written as DNA, the CDR3 is TGTGCCAGCAGGGGGATTCGCAGGGACAGACTAGATTCCTACGAGCAGTACTTC. It yields the protein CASRGIRRDRLDSYEQYF.

The chain uses TRBV5-1 and TRBJ2-3; 11 bases align to TRBD2. The length of the CDR3 is 16 residues. V lost 4 bases to trimming and J lost 1 base; unmatched junction nucleotides: 5. Germline CDR1 reads SGHRS; CDR2 reads YFSETQ. CDR3 sequence reads: CASSPLTSGGTDTQYF. DNA for the CDR3: TGCGCCAGCAGCCCACTGACTAGCGGGGGCACAGATACGCAGTATTTT.

The chain combines TRBV27 with TRBJ1-5; unclear D gene. CDR3 size: 18 residues. Per germline, CDR1 MNHEY and CDR2 SMNVEV (reference sequence). V lost 2 bases and J 5 bases, leaving 22 bases between the germline ends. The CDR3 region is CASSLILRRTLRDQPQHF. In DNA form, the CDR3 reads TGTGCCAGCAGTTTAATACTTCGAAGGACCCTTCGGGATCAGCCCCAGCATTTT.

The chain is built from TRBV28 and TRBJ2-7; D is ambiguous. The CDR3 extends over 13 amino acids. Per the germline V gene, CDR1 is MDHEN and CDR2 is SYDVKM. Trimming left V 4 bases short and J 1 base short, with 8 bases between. The CDR3 DNA sequence: TGTGCCAGCAGTTCTACGGTATCCTACGAGCAGTACTTC. Protein sequence: CASSSTVSYEQYF.

The J gene is TRBJ2-2, the V gene TRBV5-1, with 8 bases lining up with TRBD1. CDR3 length: 13 residues. V trimming: 5 bases; J trimming: 6 bases; junction bases outside the gene matches: 3. Germline V lookup: CDR1 SGHRS, CDR2 YFSETQ. CDR3 DNA sequence: TGCGCCAGCAGGCCACAGGGGGCCGGGGAGCTGTTTTTT. It translates to CASRPQGAGELFF.

The chain joins TRBV28 to TRBJ1-3; 9 nucleotides match TRBD1. From germline, CDR1 is MDHEN and CDR2 SYDVKM. Unmatched junction bases numbered 9, after V lost 1 base and J lost 5 bases. The CDR3 runs 17 residues. The CDR3 sequence: CASSLSAGQGGRNTIYF. The DNA of the CDR3 is TGTGCCAGCAGTTTATCGGCGGGACAGGGAGGCCGAAACACCATATATTTT.

The J gene is TRBJ2-7, the V gene TRBV28; 7 bases align to TRBD2. After removal of 6 bases from V and 4 bases from J, the junction contained 9 bases not matched to a gene. The germline V gene has CDR1 MDHEN and CDR2 SYDVKM. The CDR3 is made up of 14 amino acids. The CDR3 reads CASRREDPRYEQYF. CDR3 nucleotide sequence: TGTGCCAGCAGACGGGAGGACCCGAGGTACGAGCAGTACTTC.

The chain joins TRBV6-1 to TRBJ2-4; 8 positions agree with TRBD1. CDR1 is MNHNS, CDR2 SASEGT, per germline. The CDR3 consists of 13 residues. Trimming took 5 bases from V and 8 from J; bases not matched to a gene: 5. The CDR3 here is CASSRQGAYIQYF. Written as DNA, the CDR3 is TGTGCCAGCAGTCGGCAGGGGGCATACATTCAGTACTTC.

As for this clone: At the DNA level, this CDR3 is encoded by other sequences in the same sample as well. The chain has TRBV6-6 and TRBJ2-5, with D hard to call. Germline loops: CDR1 MNHNY, CDR2 SVGAGI (reference sequence). This CDR3 is built from 11 residues. Trimming left V 5 bases short and J 5 bases short, with 6 bases between. CDR3 residues: CASSPGETQYF. The CDR3 DNA sequence: TGTGCCAGCAGTCCAGGCGAGACCCAGTACTTC.

The chain recombines TRBV5-1 with TRBJ2-7; D remains ambiguous. The V gene lost 0 bases and the J gene lost 4 bases, with 8 bases spanning the gap. The germline gives CDR1 SGHRS, CDR2 YFSETQ. The CDR3 runs to 13 residues. Here the CDR3 reads CASSLVPEYEQYF. CDR3 sequence (DNA): TGCGCCAGCAGCTTGGTCCCCGAGTACGAGCAGTACTTC.

For the CDR3, the DNA is TGTGCCAGCAGCTTACAACAGGGGGTAGGGGGCTACACCTTC. Encoded protein: CASSLQQGVGGYTF. The genes are TRBV11-2 and TRBJ1-2; 8 nucleotides line up with TRBD1. The J segment lost 8 bases and the V segment lost 2 bases, leaving 7 bases of the junction unmatched. This CDR3 spans 14 amino acids. Germline loops: CDR1 SGHAT, CDR2 FQNNGV.

The rearrangement joins TRBV28 to TRBJ2-2; 8 nucleotides align to TRBD2. The length of the CDR3 is 17 residues. Looked up from germline, CDR1 is MDHEN and CDR2 is SYDVKM. V shed 6 bases, J shed 4 bases, and the junction held 13 bases outside the gene matches. The CDR3, as DNA: TGTGCCAGCAGCTCCTTAGGGGCGGGAGGAGCCACCGGGGAGCTGTTTTTT. This sequence encodes CASSSLGAGGATGELFF.

This clone showed up just once. The CDR3 loop is CASSLRGPGGEKLFF. CDR3 nucleotides: TGTGCCAGCAGTTTACGGGGGCCAGGAGGCGAAAAACTGTTTTTT. V usage is TRBV28 and J usage is TRBJ1-4, with TRBD1 as a possible D gene (6 bases). V was trimmed by 2 bases and J by 8 bases, leaving 15 bases between them. There are 15 residues in the CDR3. Germline lookup yields CDR1 MDHEN and CDR2 SYDVKM.

The rearrangement joins TRBV19 to TRBJ2-1; 7 nucleotides match TRBD2. Germline V gives CDR1 LNHDA, CDR2 SQIVND (reference sequence). Trimming removed 3 bases from V and 0 bases from J; junction bases left unmatched: 5. This CDR3 contains 16 residues. The CDR3 sequence: CASSMAGLTSYNEQFF. In DNA, the CDR3 is TGTGCCAGTAGTATGGCGGGACTAACCTCCTACAATGAGCAGTTCTTC.

This sequence joins TRBV6-1 and TRBJ2-7, with 7 positions matching TRBD1. With V trimmed by 5 bases and J by 6 bases, 1 base remained unmatched. Germline CDR1 MNHNS, CDR2 SASEGT. CDR3 size: 11 residues. This CDR3 reads CASSHRGEQYF. CDR3 DNA: TGTGCCAGCAGTCACAGGGGCGAGCAGTACTTC.

Details on this clone: Other DNA sequences in the same sample also yield this CDR3. The rearrangement links TRBV28 to TRBJ2-7, with 8 bases that match TRBD1. The CDR3 covers 15 residues. CDR1 is MDHEN and CDR2 is SYDVKM in the germline V gene. Germline trimming cut 4 bases from V and 1 base from J; bases unmatched to any gene: 6. CDR3: CASSSSGTGSYEQYF. As DNA, the CDR3 is TGTGCCAGCAGTTCCTCCGGGACAGGATCCTACGAGCAGTACTTC.

The chain recombines TRBV6-4 with TRBJ2-7; 13 bases line up with TRBD2. The CDR3 length is 19 residues. V lost 3 bases, J lost 0 bases, and 11 bases stayed unmatched. CDR1 is MRHNA and CDR2 is SNTAGT in the germline V gene. CDR3 protein: CASSECHRTSGGSSYEQYF. The CDR3 DNA sequence: TGTGCCAGCAGTGAGTGCCACCGGACTAGCGGGGGAAGCTCCTACGAGCAGTACTTC.

The DNA of the CDR3 is TGTGCCAGCCGCCAGACGGGAGGGGGCTACACCTTC. Its translation is CASRQTGGGYTF. The chain joins TRBV28 to TRBJ1-2; D call uncertain. CDR3 length: 12 residues. Trimming pared 8 bases from V and 8 bases from J, leaving 15 bases between. Germline CDR1 reads MDHEN; CDR2 reads SYDVKM.

The J gene is TRBJ2-7, the V gene TRBV28; D possibly matches TRBD1 or TRBD2 (5 bases each). This CDR3 is 17 amino acids long. Germline CDR1 MDHEN, CDR2 SYDVKM. V was cut by 5 bases and J by 3 bases, with 23 bases left in between. CDR3 region: CASSQGPGTGNHYEQYF. The DNA for the CDR3 is TGTGCCAGCAGTCAGGGACCCGGGACCGGTAACCACTACGAGCAGTACTTC.

The chain is built from TRBV5-1 and TRBJ2-7; no clear D. The CDR3 is made up of 15 amino acids. Germline CDR1 SGHRS, CDR2 YFSETQ. With 0 bases removed from V and 3 bases from J, the gap between germline ends came to 13 bases. The CDR3 region has the DNA TGCGCCAGCAGCTTGGGGGCGAACTCGAACTACGAGCAGTACTTC. Protein sequence: CASSLGANSNYEQYF. Variable domain in full (rest from reference TRBV5-1 and TRBJ2-7): KAGVTQTPRYLIKTRGQQVTLSCSPISGHRSVSWYQQTPGQGLQFLFEYFSETQRNKGNFPGRFSGRQFSNSRSEMNVSTLELGDSALYLCASSLGANSNYEQYFGPGTRLTVT.

This rearrangement joins TRBV19 to TRBJ2-2; D could derive from TRBD1 or TRBD2 (5 bases each). This CDR3 contains 16 residues. Looked up from germline, CDR1 is LNHDA and CDR2 is SQIVND (reference sequence). Trimming shortened V by 1 base and J by 6 bases, and 15 bases separated the two germline ends. Written as DNA, the CDR3 is TGTGCCAGTAGTATAGCACGTGGGGGTGGCGCCGGGGAGCTGTTTTTT. Its translation is CASSIARGGGAGELFF.

The rearrangement links TRBV7-9 to TRBJ2-7, with 10 bases fitting TRBD1. V trimming: 5 bases; J trimming: 3 bases; junction bases outside the gene matches: 1. Germline CDR1 reads SEHNR; CDR2 reads FQNEAQ (reference sequence). The CDR3 is 13 residues long. The CDR3 nucleotides read TGTGCCAGCAGCCGGACAGGGGGCTACGAGCAGTACTTC. Amino acids: CASSRTGGYEQYF. The variable domain in full, completed from reference TRBV7-9 and TRBJ2-7, reads DTGVSQNPRHKITKRGQNVTFRCDPISEHNRLYWYRQTLGQGPEFLTYFQNEAQLEKSRLLSDRFSAERPKGSFSTLEIQRTEQGDSAMYLCASSRTGGYEQYFGPGTRLTVT.

A few counts support this clone. The CDR3 sequence: CASSGPPRHYEQYF. The CDR3 region has the DNA TGTGCCAGCAGCGGTCCCCCCCGGCACTACGAGCAGTACTTC. The chain links TRBV7-9 to TRBJ2-7; no definite D call. The V end was cut by 5 bases, the J end by 3 bases, with 14 bases between. Germline V gives CDR1 SEHNR, CDR2 FQNEAQ (reference sequence). The CDR3 loop spans 14 amino acids.

The genes are TRBV28 and TRBJ2-7; D is uncertain. V gave up 5 bases and J gave up 5 bases, with 13 bases separating them. The CDR3 contains 13 residues. Germline CDR1 is MDHEN and CDR2 is SYDVKM. For the CDR3, the DNA is TGTGCCAGCAGTCATCTGACGCTAAACGAGCAGTACTTC. Translating it yields CASSHLTLNEQYF. Supplemented by reference TRBV28 and TRBJ2-7, the full variable domain reads DVKVTQSSRYLVKRTGEKVFLECVQDMDHENMFWYRQDPGLGLRLIYFSYDVKMKEKGDIPEGYSVSREKKERFSLILESASTNQTSMYLCASSHLTLNEQYFGPGTRLTVT.

V gene TRBV28 combines with J gene TRBJ2-6; the D gene is possibly TRBD1 (5 bases). The CDR3 length is 15 residues. CDR1 and CDR2 from the germline V gene are MDHEN and SYDVKM. Trimming pared 6 bases from V and 4 bases from J, leaving 13 bases between. DNA for the CDR3: TGTGCCAGCAGAAGGGGTGGATCCGGGGCCAACGTCCTGACTTTC. Translated, it gives CASRRGGSGANVLTF.

The rearrangement joins TRBV28 to TRBJ1-1; D possibly corresponds to TRBD1 (5 bases). Trimming removed 5 bases from V and 3 bases from J, with 10 bases in between. The CDR3 consists of 13 residues. Looked up from germline, CDR1 is MDHEN and CDR2 is SYDVKM. The CDR3 sequence: CASSEGPYTEAFF. In nucleotides, the CDR3 is TGTGCCAGCAGTGAGGGGCCCTACACTGAAGCTTTCTTT.

This chain uses TRBV5-1 with TRBJ2-2; a weak D match, TRBD2 (6 bases). This CDR3 is built from 16 residues. Germline CDR1 and CDR2: SGHRS and YFSETQ. Trimming shortened V by 1 base and J by 4 bases, and 14 bases separated the two germline ends. The CDR3 reads CASSLIVGGVTGELFF. DNA of the CDR3: TGCGCCAGCAGCTTGATAGTGGGAGGTGTCACCGGGGAGCTGTTTTTT. Filled out from reference TRBV5-1 and TRBJ2-2, the complete variable domain reads KAGVTQTPRYLIKTRGQQVTLSCSPISGHRSVSWYQQTPGQGLQFLFEYFSETQRNKGNFPGRFSGRQFSNSRSEMNVSTLELGDSALYLCASSLIVGGVTGELFFGEGSRLTVL.

This sequence joins TRBV28 and TRBJ2-7, with 16 nucleotides matching TRBD2. Germline V gene sequence: CDR1 MDHEN, CDR2 SYDVKM. V was clipped by 4 bases and J by 4 bases; unmatched bases: 4. The CDR3 is 16 amino acids. CDR3 amino acids: CASSSGTSGRGYEQYF. DNA for the CDR3: TGTGCCAGCAGTTCAGGGACTAGCGGGAGGGGATACGAGCAGTACTTC.

The DNA for the CDR3 is TGTGCCAGCAGTTCCCCCGGGAGAACTTACGAGCAGTACTTC. This codes for CASSSPGRTYEQYF. The V gene is TRBV28, the J gene TRBJ2-7; tentative D call: TRBD2 (6 bases). Germline V CDR1 and CDR2: MDHEN, SYDVKM. Trimming took 4 bases from V and 4 from J, leaving 14 bases between them. The CDR3 has 14 residues.

V usage is TRBV28 and J usage is TRBJ2-1, with unresolved D. This CDR3 has 13 amino acids. CDR1 and CDR2 (germline): MDHEN, SYDVKM. Trimming took 6 bases from V and 6 from J, leaving 12 bases between them. This CDR3 reads CASSRRYLNEQFF. The DNA of the CDR3 is TGTGCCAGCAGCCGGAGATATCTCAATGAGCAGTTCTTC.

The chain uses TRBV15 and TRBJ2-1; D is uncertain. The CDR3 has 17 residues. CDR1 and CDR2 (germline): LNHNV, YYDKDF (reference sequence). The V end was cut by 0 bases, the J end by 0 bases, with 12 bases between. The CDR3 coding sequence is TGTGCCACCAGCAGAGATCGTGGGGTTTTCTCCTACAATGAGCAGTTCTTC. This encodes CATSRDRGVFSYNEQFF.